This TCR beta chain was recorded in a study of T cells in Graves' hyperthyroidism and ophthalmopathy. Overall study: Peripheral blood collection took place at initial diagnosis, before any treatment.

V lost 5 bases and J lost 0; bases outside the gene matches: 7. Germline CDR1 and CDR2: SEHNR and FQNEAQ (reference sequence). This CDR3 comprises 15 residues. TCR beta CDR3 regions were amplified from RNA. HTBI primers were employed in a first-round RT-PCR of the TCR CDR3. TCRdb processed the multiplex PCR reads anew with MiXCR; each CDR3 protein has one entry. The sample yields roughly 300,000 distinct CDR3 sequences, about 15% seen once. Stable disease denoted Graves' hyperthyroidism without ophthalmopathy progression within 18 months. This clonotype was counted between two and nine times. Its target is not known. Findings of the study overall: Ophthalmopathy, as predicted by the model, came a median 6.5 months after the prediction.

Sequenced sample: blood. V gene TRBV7-9 combines with J gene TRBJ2-7; 7 positions match TRBD2. This TCR came from a woman between 25 and 40 years old with Graves' hyperthyroidism. This CDR3 reads CASSSPRDYSYEQYF. As DNA, the CDR3 is TGTGCCAGCAGCAGCCCTAGGGACTACTCCTACGAGCAGTACTTC.